What follows is one T cell receptor beta chain and its context. The data are from a study of shared clonotypes between healthy human individuals. At deep level, the assay was performed. For every subset, genomic DNA was evenly distributed across several immunoSEQ plates. TCRdb keeps only in-frame clones here, not all; method: immunoSEQ multiplex PCR. The sample records around 500,000 clones, around 80% being singletons. Participating donors were healthy, HIV-negative adults free of recent acute infections or vaccinations. Caucasian adults residing in Nashville, Tennessee made up all the donors. This CDR3 has 13 residues. Germline V gives CDR1 MDHEN, CDR2 SYDVKM. Trimming cost V 2 bases and J 6 bases, with 10 bases left between them.

Sequencing was done on a sample of PBMCs. The sequence came from a woman aged 40-49 years in good health. Some clones in this sample may be carry-over from other donors' samples. This chain links TRBV28 with TRBJ1-2, with TRBD1 as a possible D gene (6 bases). Here the CDR3 DNA reads TGTGCCAGCAGTTTAGGACAGAAAAATGGCTACACCTTC. Encoded protein: CASSLGQKNGYTF.